Included here is one T cell receptor beta chain sequence, with context. What it recognizes is unknown. The roughly 17-31 mg bulk tissue piece was not sorted before simultaneous RNA and DNA extraction. Subjects presented with primary liver carcinoma managed by surgical resection. This entry comes from a study of tumor-infiltrating lymphocytes in primary liver carcinoma. Study-level background: All lesions had stage T1-T3 N0M0 and roughly 4.2 to 10 cm widths. General observations from the study: Tumor-blood pairs (like tumor-adjacent pairs) overlapped less than tumor region pairs did. Blood fell significantly below tumors in its top-250-clone fraction (p = 0.039).

Germline V gene sequence: CDR1 MGHRA, CDR2 YSYEKL. The CDR3 length is 15 residues. The V gene lost 5 bases and the J gene lost 7 bases, with 17 bases spanning the gap. The researchers produced TCR beta cDNA from around 500 ng total RNA with a constant-region primer. Three-round nested multiplex PCR performed with slightly modified ARM-PCR produced the TCR beta libraries. Each of the first two PCR rounds ran nine to ten cycles with TRBV1-TRBV30 forward and C-beta reverse primers. TCRdb ran MiXCR on the multiplex PCR reads and lists one entry per CDR3 protein. The profile shows fewer than 85,000 distinct CDR3 sequences, 69% of them singletons.

The receptor comes from a middle-aged man with primary liver carcinoma and hepatitis B virus infection. Specimen: tumor-adjacent normal liver tissue. The chain employs TRBV4-1 and TRBJ2-2; tentative D call: TRBD1 (6 bases). The CDR3 loop reads CASSMGAGDIGELFF. The DNA of the CDR3 is TGCGCCAGCAGCATGGGGGCAGGTGACATCGGGGAGCTGTTTTTT.